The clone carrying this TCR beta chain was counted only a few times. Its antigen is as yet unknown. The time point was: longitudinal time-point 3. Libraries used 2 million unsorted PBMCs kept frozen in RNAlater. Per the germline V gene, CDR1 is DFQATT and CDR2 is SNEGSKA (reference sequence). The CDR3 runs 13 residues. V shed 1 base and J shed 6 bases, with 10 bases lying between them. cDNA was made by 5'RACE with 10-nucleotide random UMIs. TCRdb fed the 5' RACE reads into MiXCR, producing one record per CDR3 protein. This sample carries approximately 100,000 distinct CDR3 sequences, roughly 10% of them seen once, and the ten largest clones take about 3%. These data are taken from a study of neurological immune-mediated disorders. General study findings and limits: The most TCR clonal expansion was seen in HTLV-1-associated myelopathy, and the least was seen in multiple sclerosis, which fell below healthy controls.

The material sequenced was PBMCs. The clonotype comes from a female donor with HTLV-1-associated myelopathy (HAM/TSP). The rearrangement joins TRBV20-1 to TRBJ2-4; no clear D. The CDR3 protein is CSARAGLLNIQYF. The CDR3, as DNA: TGCAGTGCTAGAGCAGGCCTCTTAAACATTCAGTACTTC.